The clone carrying this TCR beta chain was seen at least ten times. The sample is drawn from a study of T-cell reconstitution after alpha-beta-depleted transplantation in children. Trimming stripped 1 base from V and 4 bases from J, with 11 bases between. Germline V gene sequence: CDR1 SQVTM, CDR2 ANQGSEA. The CDR3 has 13 amino acids. A TCRbeta library incorporating unique molecular identifiers was prepared. TCRdb re-called the PCR reads through MiXCR, storing one row per CDR3 protein. This table holds approximately 590,000 distinct CDR3 sequences, 10% found once. This TCR came from a human donor who donated a stem cell graft to a child with acute myeloid leukemia. The chain employs TRBV29-1 and TRBJ2-7, with TRBD1 as a possible D gene (7 bases). Sequencing was performed on PBMCs from the stem cell graft donor, taken from the stem cell graft. The CDR3 loop reads CSVEGAGGYEQYF. In DNA, the CDR3 is TGCAGCGTTGAAGGGGCAGGGGGGTACGAGCAGTACTTC.